The present T cell receptor beta chain was sequenced within a study of T cell responses to AZD1222 COVID-19 vaccine. Regarding the study as a whole: Donor demographics were predominantly white British with a female majority; clonal diversity may be underestimated. Unmutated variant regions are reportedly the target of nearly half of TCRs that are spike-specific. There were vaccine-associated CD4 TCRs across spike, dominant at 160-218 and 743-854.

About this clone: What it binds is not known.

The protocol was immunoSEQ multiplex PCR, while the TCRdb copy is restricted to in-frame clones and leaves out a portion. In all, the sample yields some 150,000 clones. Germline V gene sequence: CDR1 MNHEY, CDR2 SMNVEV (reference sequence). V was trimmed by 2 bases and J by 9 bases, leaving 13 bases between them. The CDR3 is 13 amino acids. The material sequenced was peripheral blood. V gene TRBV27 combines with J gene TRBJ1-1; maybe TRBD1 (5 bases). The clonotype originates from an adult in good health. This CDR3 reads CASSLKGFAKAFF. The CDR3 DNA reads TGTGCCAGCAGTTTAAAGGGGTTCGCCAAAGCTTTCTTT.